The present entry profiles one TCR beta chain with its context. Amplified regions were TCR beta CDR3 sequences from RNA transcripts. HTBI primers were employed in a first-round RT-PCR of the TCR CDR3. TCRdb fed the multiplex PCR reads into MiXCR, producing one record per CDR3 protein. The table includes hundreds of thousands of distinct CDR3 sequences, about 14% detected once. For ophthalmopathy patients, the Clinical Activity Score was at least 3 and the NOSPECS grade at least 4; duration was under 3 months. This entry belongs to a study of T cells in Graves' hyperthyroidism and ophthalmopathy. The clonotype originates from a woman aged 45 to 65 with Graves' ophthalmopathy. The specimen sequenced was blood.

CDR3 DNA sequence: TGTGCCAGCAGTCCTTTTGGGGTTAAGGGAGGCTACACCTTC. Its translation: CASSPFGVKGGYTF. The gene calls are TRBV6-1 and TRBJ1-2; D call uncertain. The CDR3 consists of 14 residues. Germline V gene data show CDR1 as MNHNS and CDR2 as SASEGT. Deletions cut 5 bases from V and 8 bases from J, with 18 bases between.